The 32 T cell receptor beta chains given below trace back to one sample, sequenced in a study of blood T cells in healthy people across ages. Next came a second PCR, run for roughly 6 to 11 cycles, which used a sample-barcoded 5' primer along with a J-beta primer mix. TCRdb independently ran MiXCR on the 5' RACE reads; one entry per CDR3 protein. The sample includes about 580,000 distinct CDR3 sequences, around 50% of them seen just once. Sequencing input: blood. Receptor source: an elderly man in good health.

Only a few counts were recorded for this clonotype. The chain employs TRBV29-1 and TRBJ1-2; D remains unclear. The ends were cut back, 2 bases at V and 1 base at J, with 5 bases in the middle. Germline CDR1 and CDR2: SQVTM and ANQGSEA. The CDR3 consists of 12 residues. This CDR3 is CSVEKGNYGYTF. The CDR3 DNA is TGCAGCGTTGAAAAGGGTAACTATGGCTACACCTTC.

This clonotype was seen repeatedly, ten times or more. The chain joins TRBV6-6 to TRBJ2-3; TRBD1 agrees at 12 bases. V lost 6 bases, J lost 5 bases, and 6 bases stayed unmatched. The germline V gene has CDR1 MNHNY and CDR2 SVGAGI (reference sequence). The CDR3 length is 15 residues. The CDR3 spells CASRPGQGARDTQYF. Written as DNA, the CDR3 is TGTGCCAGCAGGCCGGGACAGGGGGCGCGAGATACGCAGTATTTT.

As concerns this clonotype: A much larger clonotype is one base distant, so this may be a read error. The chain links TRBV20-1 to TRBJ2-1; TRBD1 matches at 9 bases. This CDR3 contains 14 residues. V was pared by 3 bases and J by 12 bases, with 12 bases of the junction left unmatched. Germline CDR1 is DFQATT and CDR2 is SNEGSKA (reference sequence). CDR3 loop: CSASGGTGRIGQFF. CDR3 coding DNA: TGCAGTGCTAGTGGGGGGACAGGGAGGATTGGGCAGTTCTTC.

This clonotype occurred a few times. In nucleotides, the CDR3 is TGTGCCAGCAGCAATCTCATGGTGAGAGGCTACACCTTC. Protein sequence: CASSNLMVRGYTF. The chain carries TRBV6-6 and TRBJ1-2; D unclear. V was shortened by 6 bases and J by 8 bases, with 16 bases between the two germline ends. Germline V gives CDR1 MNHNY, CDR2 SVGAGI (reference sequence). This CDR3 is built from 13 residues.

This clonotype was observed many times. The chain is built from TRBV15 and TRBJ2-1; D not certain. This CDR3 is built from 14 residues. With 3 bases removed from V and 5 bases from J, the gap between germline ends came to 11 bases. CDR1 and CDR2 from the germline V gene are LNHNV and YYDKDF (reference sequence). The CDR3, as DNA: TGTGCCACCAGCAGCTGGTTCAAAAACAATGAGCAGTTCTTC. This sequence encodes CATSSWFKNNEQFF.

The chain has TRBV20-1 and TRBJ2-4, with D hard to call. Matching the DNA end better, TRBJ2-5 makes the J call doubtful. Germline V CDR1 and CDR2: DFQATT, SNEGSKA (reference sequence). The CDR3 is 10 amino acids. CDR3 DNA: TGCAGTGCTAGCCACCAGACCCAGTACTTC. Translated, it gives CSASHQTQYF.

The J gene is TRBJ1-4, the V gene TRBV4-1; 8 nucleotides align to TRBD1. The CDR3 spans 16 residues. V gave up 5 bases and J gave up 0 bases; unmatched junction bases: 5. Germline assignment: CDR1 MGHRA and CDR2 YSYEKL. CDR3 sequence (DNA): TGCGCCAGCAGCACCCGACAGGGGACAACTAATGAAAAACTGTTTTTT. This sequence encodes CASSTRQGTTNEKLFF.

The genes are TRBV20-1 and TRBJ2-1; 13 bases align to TRBD2. CDR1 and CDR2 from the germline V gene are DFQATT and SNEGSKA (reference sequence). This CDR3 has 18 residues. V lost 3 bases to trimming and J lost 4 bases; unmatched junction nucleotides: 12. The CDR3 region has the DNA TGCAGTGCTAGCCAAGGACTAGCGGGAGTGGCGGGATACAATGAGCAGTTCTTC. It yields the protein CSASQGLAGVAGYNEQFF.

The rearrangement joins TRBV11-2 to TRBJ2-1, with D maybe TRBD2 (6 bases). CDR1 and CDR2 from the germline V gene are SGHAT and FQNNGV. Trimming shortened V by 6 bases and J by 0 bases, and 12 bases separated the two germline ends. The CDR3 is made up of 15 amino acids. CDR3 region: CASSRGISSYNEQFF. CDR3 in DNA: TGTGCCAGCAGTCGCGGGATCAGCTCCTACAATGAGCAGTTCTTC.

The chain has TRBV7-6 and TRBJ2-3; 13 nucleotides align to TRBD2. Per germline, CDR1 SGHVS and CDR2 FNYEAQ. The CDR3 runs 18 residues. V lost 5 bases to trimming and J lost 1 base; unmatched junction nucleotides: 9. The CDR3 protein is CASSATSGRALGTDTQYF. Written as DNA, the CDR3 is TGTGCCAGCAGCGCCACTAGCGGGAGGGCCCTCGGCACAGATACGCAGTATTTT.

V and J are TRBV5-1 and TRBJ2-2, with D possibly TRBD1 on 5 matching bases. CDR1 is SGHRS, CDR2 YFSETQ, per germline. CDR3 length equals 15 residues. V lost 0 bases, J lost 8 bases, and 14 bases lay in between. CDR3 sequence: CASSLGLTANGELFF. The CDR3 coding sequence is TGCGCCAGCAGCTTGGGGCTGACAGCAAATGGGGAGCTGTTTTTT.

The genes are TRBV4-3 and TRBJ2-2; tentative D call: TRBD2 (5 bases). This CDR3 contains 14 residues. CDR1 is LGHNA and CDR2 is YSLEER in the germline V gene. V shed 4 bases and J shed 4 bases, with 10 bases lying between them. DNA for the CDR3: TGCGCCAGCAGCCGTGACTACACCACCGGGGAGCTGTTTTTT. This translates into CASSRDYTTGELFF.

V usage is TRBV27 and J usage is TRBJ2-6; D not resolved. The CDR3 is 14 residues long. Trimming shortened V by 7 bases and J by 0 bases, and 7 bases separated the two germline ends. CDR1 and CDR2 (germline): MNHEY, SMNVEV (reference sequence). The CDR3 DNA reads TGTGCCAGCAACCAACGCTCTGGGGCCAACGTCCTGACTTTC. Its protein product is CASNQRSGANVLTF.

Notes on this clonotype: With a much larger clone just one base away, this may be a read error. The chain is built from TRBV6-6 and TRBJ2-7; TRBD2 matches at 8 bases. This CDR3 region has 14 residues. The germline V gene has CDR1 MNHNY and CDR2 SVGAGI (reference sequence). Trimming at V came to 10 bases and at J to 2 bases, leaving 10 bases not matched to a gene. CDR3 nucleotides: TGTGCCAACAGAGGCGGGGGGAATGCCTACGAGCAGTACTTC. It translates to CANRGGGNAYEQYF.

This clonotype showed up many times. The chain links TRBV6-5 to TRBJ2-1; 7 nucleotides match TRBD1. The CDR3 runs to 15 residues. V lost 6 bases, J lost 0 bases, and 5 bases stayed unmatched. Germline-derived CDR1 and CDR2 are MNHEY and SVGAGI. The CDR3 sequence is CASSSRGISYNEQFF. The CDR3 DNA sequence: TGTGCCAGCAGCTCCAGGGGGATCTCCTACAATGAGCAGTTCTTC.

The CDR3 is CASSLNSGQSNEKLFF. The CDR3 nucleotides are TGTGCCAGCAGCCTCAACTCCGGACAATCGAATGAAAAACTGTTTTTT. The chain is built from TRBV13 and TRBJ1-4; D is possibly TRBD1 (5 bases). V gave up 5 bases and J gave up 5 bases, with 18 bases separating them. CDR3 length: 16 amino acids. CDR1 and CDR2 from the germline V gene are PRHDT and FYEKMQ (reference sequence).

The table lists this clonotype with a few counts. In DNA form, the CDR3 reads TGCAGTGCTAGAGATCCAACTAGCGGAGTGCGCAATGAGCAGTTCTTC. Amino acid sequence: CSARDPTSGVRNEQFF. The rearrangement links TRBV20-1 to TRBJ2-1, with TRBD2 identical over 8 bases. CDR1 DFQATT and CDR2 SNEGSKA come from the germline V gene (reference sequence). The CDR3 totals 16 residues. V lost 0 bases, J lost 6 bases, and 10 bases stayed unmatched.

The chain couples TRBV20-1 to TRBJ2-5, with 13 bases identical to TRBD2. Germline assignment: CDR1 DFQATT and CDR2 SNEGSKA (reference sequence). V lost 8 bases and J lost 1; bases outside the gene matches: 4. The CDR3 runs to 14 residues. CDR3 residues: CSSGTSGTQETQYF. As DNA, the CDR3 is TGCAGTTCCGGGACTAGCGGGACCCAAGAGACCCAGTACTTC.

This clonotype was detected only a few times. The V gene is TRBV7-9, the J gene TRBJ1-6; 9 positions agree with TRBD1. The CDR3 is 15 residues long. J lost 13 bases, V lost 3 bases, and 10 bases had no gene match. The germline V gene encodes CDR1 SEHNR and CDR2 FQNEAQ (reference sequence). The CDR3 region has the DNA TGTGCCAGCAGCTTGCTGACAGGGGGGATGGGTCCCCTCCACTTT. Amino acids: CASSLLTGGMGPLHF.

V usage is TRBV5-1 and J usage is TRBJ2-5, with 10 bases aligning to TRBD2. Germline CDR1 and CDR2: SGHRS and YFSETQ. V shed 4 bases and J 11 bases; nucleotides not matched to a gene: 17. This CDR3 spans 16 amino acids. CDR3 residues: CASSTGGLAGAREQYF. The CDR3 DNA is TGCGCCAGCAGCACCGGTGGGCTAGCGGGAGCTCGGGAGCAGTACTTC.

The rearrangement links TRBV2 to TRBJ1-5, with a possible D match to TRBD1 (6 bases). The germline gives CDR1 SNHLY, CDR2 FYNNEI. Trimming took 4 bases from V and 2 from J, leaving 12 bases between them. The CDR3 spans 15 residues. CDR3 bases: TGTGCCAGCAGTGTAGACGCAGGGGGCAATCAGCCCCAGCATTTT. Its translation: CASSVDAGGNQPQHF.

This sequence joins TRBV14 and TRBJ1-2, with 7 bases fitting TRBD1. With 4 bases clipped from V and 4 bases from J, the junction kept 12 bases outside the gene matches. There are 16 residues in the CDR3. Germline V CDR1 and CDR2: SGHDN, FVKESK. As DNA, the CDR3 is TGTGCCAGCAGCCCGGGACAGACATTAACTAGCTATGGCTACACCTTC. It encodes CASSPGQTLTSYGYTF.

The chain combines TRBV7-9 with TRBJ2-3, with 14 bases lining up with TRBD2. CDR1 and CDR2 (germline): SEHNR, FQNEAQ (reference sequence). The length of the CDR3 is 18 residues. Trimming cost V 4 bases and J 4 bases; bases outside gene matches: 10. This CDR3 is CASSSYPGLAGEADTQYF. CDR3 bases: TGTGCCAGCAGCTCGTATCCGGGACTAGCGGGAGAAGCAGATACGCAGTATTTT.

The V and J genes are TRBV4-2 and TRBJ2-1, with 12 positions matching TRBD2. CDR3 length: 17 residues. Germline CDR1 reads LGHNA; CDR2 reads YNFKEQ. V shed 4 bases and J 6 bases; nucleotides not matched to a gene: 10. CDR3 bases: TGTGCCAGCAGCCCCAGAAGACTAGCGGGAGATCTCAATGAGCAGTTCTTC. It encodes CASSPRRLAGDLNEQFF.

V is TRBV30 and J is TRBJ2-2; D might be TRBD1 (6 bases). The V gene's germline CDR1 is GTSNPN and CDR2 SVGIG (reference sequence). The CDR3 has 16 amino acids. V lost 3 bases, J lost 2 bases, and 16 bases lay in between. This CDR3 is CAWRGSGAGNTGELFF. CDR3 sequence (DNA): TGTGCCTGGAGGGGGTCAGGGGCCGGCAACACCGGGGAGCTGTTTTTT.

The chain links TRBV4-3 to TRBJ2-3; TRBD1 matches 9 bases. The CDR3 is 15 residues long. The J segment lost 3 bases and the V segment lost 1 base, leaving 2 bases of the junction unmatched. The germline gives CDR1 LGHNA, CDR2 YSLEER. This CDR3 is CASSQGGQGTDTQYF. CDR3 sequence (DNA): TGCGCCAGCAGCCAAGGGGGACAGGGTACAGATACGCAGTATTTT.

The CDR3 nucleotides are TGCAGTGCTAGTTTAGAAGCGGGAGGGCCTAGGTACGAGCAGTACTTC. Encoded protein: CSASLEAGGPRYEQYF. The chain has TRBV20-1 and TRBJ2-7; 10 nucleotides match TRBD2. The CDR3 is 16 amino acids. From germline, CDR1 is DFQATT and CDR2 SNEGSKA (reference sequence). V trimming: 3 bases; J trimming: 4 bases; junction bases outside the gene matches: 12.

The chain has TRBV29-1 and TRBJ2-1; D is possibly TRBD2 (5 bases). Germline V gene data show CDR1 as SQVTM and CDR2 as ANQGSEA. The CDR3 loop spans 14 amino acids. V lost 7 bases and J 3 bases, leaving 16 bases between the germline ends. The CDR3 reads CSAVKRDFYNEQFF. The CDR3 nucleotides are TGCAGCGCCGTTAAACGGGATTTCTACAATGAGCAGTTCTTC.

The chain uses TRBV7-2 and TRBJ2-7; TRBD1 might be the D (5 bases). V dropped 6 bases and J dropped 7 bases, with 19 bases sitting between them. Germline V gene sequence: CDR1 SGHTA, CDR2 FQGNSA. The CDR3 runs to 14 residues. The CDR3 nucleotides read TGTGCCAGCAGAAGTAGACAGAGCTACAATGAGCAGTACTTC. Amino acids: CASRSRQSYNEQYF.

The chain joins TRBV9 to TRBJ1-1; TRBD1 is a possible D gene (6 bases). Trimming removed 2 bases at V and 4 bases at J, with 12 bases between. In germline, CDR1 is SGDLS, CDR2 YYNGEE. This CDR3 is 14 amino acids long. CDR3 amino acids: CASSVQTGGTEAFF. The CDR3 DNA sequence: TGTGCCAGCAGCGTTCAGACAGGCGGCACTGAAGCTTTCTTT.

The chain carries TRBV5-1 and TRBJ1-5; the D is unclear. With 4 bases removed from V and 4 bases from J, the gap between germline ends came to 9 bases. The CDR3 has 13 amino acids. In germline, CDR1 is SGHRS, CDR2 YFSETQ. The CDR3 DNA reads TGCGCCAGCAGCGTGACGGGAAATCAGCCCCAGCATTTT. Its translation: CASSVTGNQPQHF. The variable domain in full, with the rest retrieved from reference TRBV5-1 and TRBJ1-5, is KAGVTQTPRYLIKTRGQQVTLSCSPISGHRSVSWYQQTPGQGLQFLFEYFSETQRNKGNFPGRFSGRQFSNSRSEMNVSTLELGDSALYLCASSVTGNQPQHFGDGTRLSIL.

This clonotype was seen a handful of times. The chain combines TRBV7-3 with TRBJ1-2; D possibly corresponds to TRBD1 (6 bases). Germline CDR1 reads SGHTA; CDR2 reads FQGTGA. There are 14 residues in the CDR3. Trimming stripped 2 bases from V and 7 bases from J, with 14 bases between. The CDR3 region is CASSLRAGAAGYTF. The CDR3 coding sequence is TGTGCCAGCAGCTTACGGGCAGGGGCGGCTGGCTACACCTTC.